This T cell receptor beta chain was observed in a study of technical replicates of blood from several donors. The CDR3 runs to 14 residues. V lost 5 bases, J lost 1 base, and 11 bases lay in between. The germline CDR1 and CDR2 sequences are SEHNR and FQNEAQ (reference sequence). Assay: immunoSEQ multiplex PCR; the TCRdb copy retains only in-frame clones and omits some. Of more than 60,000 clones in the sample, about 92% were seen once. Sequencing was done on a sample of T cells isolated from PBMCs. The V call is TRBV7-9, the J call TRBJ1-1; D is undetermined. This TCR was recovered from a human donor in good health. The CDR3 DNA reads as TGTGCCAGCAGCCGAAAAACGGGGAACACTGAAGCTTTCTTT. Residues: CASSRKTGNTEAFF.